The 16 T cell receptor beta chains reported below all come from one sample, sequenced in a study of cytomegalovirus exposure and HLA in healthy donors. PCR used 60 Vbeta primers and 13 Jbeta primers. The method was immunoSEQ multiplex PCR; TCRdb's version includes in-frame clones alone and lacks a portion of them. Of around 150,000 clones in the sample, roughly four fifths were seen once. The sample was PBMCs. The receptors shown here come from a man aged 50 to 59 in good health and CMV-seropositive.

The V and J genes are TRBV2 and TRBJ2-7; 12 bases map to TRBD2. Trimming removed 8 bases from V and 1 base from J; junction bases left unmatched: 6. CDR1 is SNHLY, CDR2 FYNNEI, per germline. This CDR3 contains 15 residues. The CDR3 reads CASFLGTSGSYEQYF. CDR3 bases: TGTGCCAGCTTCCTTGGGACTAGCGGGTCCTACGAGCAGTACTTC. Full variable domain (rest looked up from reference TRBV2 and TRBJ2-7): EPEVTQTPSHQVTQMGQEVILRCVPISNHLYFYWYRQILGQKVEFLVSFYNNEISEKSEIFDDQFSVERPDGSNFTLKIRSTKLEDSAMYFCASFLGTSGSYEQYFGPGTRLTVT.

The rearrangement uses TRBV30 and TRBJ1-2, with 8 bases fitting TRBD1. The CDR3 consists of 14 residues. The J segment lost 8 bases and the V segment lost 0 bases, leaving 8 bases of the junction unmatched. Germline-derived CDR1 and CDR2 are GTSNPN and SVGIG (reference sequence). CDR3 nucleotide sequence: TGTGCCTGGAGTGTGAGTCAGGGGGCGAGGGGCTACACCTTC. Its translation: CAWSVSQGARGYTF.

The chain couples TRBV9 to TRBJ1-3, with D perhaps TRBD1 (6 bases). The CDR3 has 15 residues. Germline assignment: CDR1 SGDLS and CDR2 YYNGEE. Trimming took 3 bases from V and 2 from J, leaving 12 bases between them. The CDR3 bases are TGTGCCAGCAGCGCCAAACCAGGGGCTGGAAACACCATATATTTT. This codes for CASSAKPGAGNTIYF. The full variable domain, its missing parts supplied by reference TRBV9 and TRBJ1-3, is DSGVTQTPKHLITATGQRVTLRCSPRSGDLSVYWYQQSLDQGLQFLIQYYNGEERAKGNILERFSAQQFPDLHSELNLSSLELGDSALYFCASSAKPGAGNTIYFGEGSWLTVV.

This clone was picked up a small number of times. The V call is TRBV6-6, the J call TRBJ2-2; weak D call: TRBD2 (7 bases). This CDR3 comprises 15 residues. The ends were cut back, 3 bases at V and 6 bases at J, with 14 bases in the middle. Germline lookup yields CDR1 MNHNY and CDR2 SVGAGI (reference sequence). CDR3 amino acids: CASSYSAGAPGELFF. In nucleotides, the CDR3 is TGTGCCAGCAGTTATTCGGCGGGGGCTCCCGGGGAGCTGTTTTTT.

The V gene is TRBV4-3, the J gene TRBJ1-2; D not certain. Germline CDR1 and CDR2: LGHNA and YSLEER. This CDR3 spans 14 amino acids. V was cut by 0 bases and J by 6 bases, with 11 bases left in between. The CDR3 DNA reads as TGCGCCAGCAGCCAAGATCTTGCAGTGCATGGCTACACCTTC. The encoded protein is CASSQDLAVHGYTF.

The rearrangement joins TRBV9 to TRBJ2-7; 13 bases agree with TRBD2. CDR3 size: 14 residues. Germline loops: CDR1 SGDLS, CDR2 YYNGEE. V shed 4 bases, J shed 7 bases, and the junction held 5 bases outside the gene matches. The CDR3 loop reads CASSITSGRGEQYF. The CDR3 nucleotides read TGTGCCAGCAGCATTACTAGCGGGAGGGGAGAGCAGTACTTC.

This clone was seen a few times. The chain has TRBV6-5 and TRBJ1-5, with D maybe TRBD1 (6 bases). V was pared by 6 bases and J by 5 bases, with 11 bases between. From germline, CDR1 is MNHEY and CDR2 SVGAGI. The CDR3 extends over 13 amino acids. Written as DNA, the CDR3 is TGTGCCAGCAGGGTACAGGGCTATCAGCCCCAGCATTTT. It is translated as CASRVQGYQPQHF.

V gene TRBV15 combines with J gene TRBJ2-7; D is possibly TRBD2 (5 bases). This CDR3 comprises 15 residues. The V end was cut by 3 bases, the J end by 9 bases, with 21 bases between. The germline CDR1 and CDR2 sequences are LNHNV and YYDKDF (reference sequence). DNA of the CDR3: TGTGCCACCAGCAGGTCGGAGACTATATTGTCGGGGCAGTACTTC. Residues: CATSRSETILSGQYF.

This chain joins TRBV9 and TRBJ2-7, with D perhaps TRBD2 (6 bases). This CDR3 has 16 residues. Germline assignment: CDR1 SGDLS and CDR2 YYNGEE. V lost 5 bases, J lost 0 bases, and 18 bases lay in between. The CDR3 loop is CASSPTSSVLSYEQYF. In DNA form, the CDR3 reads TGTGCCAGCAGTCCGACGTCTAGCGTACTCTCCTACGAGCAGTACTTC.

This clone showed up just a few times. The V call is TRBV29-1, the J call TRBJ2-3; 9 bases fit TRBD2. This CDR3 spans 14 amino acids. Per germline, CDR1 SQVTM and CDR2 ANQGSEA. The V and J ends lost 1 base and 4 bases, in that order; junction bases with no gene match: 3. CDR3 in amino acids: CSVEVQRGADTQYF. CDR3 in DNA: TGCAGCGTTGAAGTACAGCGGGGGGCAGATACGCAGTATTTT.

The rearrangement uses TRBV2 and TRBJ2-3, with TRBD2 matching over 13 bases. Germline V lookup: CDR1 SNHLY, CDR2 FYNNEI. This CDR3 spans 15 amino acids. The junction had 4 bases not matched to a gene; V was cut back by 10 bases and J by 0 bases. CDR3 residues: CATGLAGFSTDTQYF. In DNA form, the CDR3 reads TGTGCCACGGGACTAGCGGGGTTTAGCACAGATACGCAGTATTTT. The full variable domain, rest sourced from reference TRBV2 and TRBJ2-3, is EPEVTQTPSHQVTQMGQEVILRCVPISNHLYFYWYRQILGQKVEFLVSFYNNEISEKSEIFDDQFSVERPDGSNFTLKIRSTKLEDSAMYFCATGLAGFSTDTQYFGPGTRLTVL.

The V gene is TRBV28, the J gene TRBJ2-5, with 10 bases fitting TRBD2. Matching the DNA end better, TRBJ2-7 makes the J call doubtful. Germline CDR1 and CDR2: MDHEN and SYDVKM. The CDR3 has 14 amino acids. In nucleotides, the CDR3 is TGTGCCAGCGGGAGTCTAGCGGGAGTAGCCGAGCAGTACTTC. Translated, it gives CASGSLAGVAEQYF.

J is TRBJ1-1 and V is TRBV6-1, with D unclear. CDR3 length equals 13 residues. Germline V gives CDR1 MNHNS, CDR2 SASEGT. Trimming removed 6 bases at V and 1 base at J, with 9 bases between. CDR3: CASRVQPNTEAFF. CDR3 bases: TGTGCCAGCAGGGTACAGCCGAACACTGAAGCTTTCTTT.

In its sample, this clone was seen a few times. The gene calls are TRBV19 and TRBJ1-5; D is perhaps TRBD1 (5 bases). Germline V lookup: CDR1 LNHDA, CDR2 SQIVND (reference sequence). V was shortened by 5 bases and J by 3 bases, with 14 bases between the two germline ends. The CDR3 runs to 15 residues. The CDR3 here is CASSRGTSYNQPQHF. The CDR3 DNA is TGTGCCAGTAGTCGGGGGACTTCGTACAATCAGCCCCAGCATTTT.

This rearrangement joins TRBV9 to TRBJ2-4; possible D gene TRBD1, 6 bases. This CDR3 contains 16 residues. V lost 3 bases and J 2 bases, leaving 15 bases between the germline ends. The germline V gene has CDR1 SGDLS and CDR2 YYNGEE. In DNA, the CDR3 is TGTGCCAGCAGCGATTCAGGGGATTCCACCAAAAACATTCAGTACTTC. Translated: CASSDSGDSTKNIQYF.

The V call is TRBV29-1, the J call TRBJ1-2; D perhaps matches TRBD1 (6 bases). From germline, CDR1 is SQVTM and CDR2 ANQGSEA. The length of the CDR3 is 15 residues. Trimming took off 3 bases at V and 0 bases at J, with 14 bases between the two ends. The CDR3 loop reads CSVDEVAGANYGYTF. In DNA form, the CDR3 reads TGCAGCGTTGACGAGGTGGCAGGGGCTAACTATGGCTACACCTTC.